The 27 T cell receptor beta chains presented below share a single source sample, sequenced in a study of T cell repertoires in cytomegalovirus infection. TCRdb fed the reads into MiXCR, producing one record per CDR3 protein. The sample lists roughly 920,000 distinct CDR3 sequences; roughly 30% were seen once. Their antigens are not known. This material consisted of cultured CD8+ T cells from PBMCs, taken from culture after CMV antigen stimulation. The receptors here all came from a human donor in good health (CMV status not recorded). Some clones in this sample may be carry-over from other donors' samples.

V usage is TRBV27 and J usage is TRBJ2-3; possibly TRBD1 for D (6 bases). CDR1 and CDR2 (germline): MNHEY, SMNVEV (reference sequence). This CDR3 contains 15 residues. The ends were cut back, 1 base at V and 1 base at J, with 9 bases in the middle. DNA for the CDR3: TGTGCCAGCAGTTTATGGGGGCGCGGCACAGATACGCAGTATTTT. It encodes CASSLWGRGTDTQYF.

The CDR3 spells CASSEETSGGIRNIQYF. In DNA, the CDR3 is TGTGCCAGCAGTGAGGAGACTAGCGGGGGGATTAGAAACATTCAGTACTTC. This sequence joins TRBV2 and TRBJ2-4, with 13 bases matching TRBD2. In germline, CDR1 is SNHLY, CDR2 FYNNEI. The CDR3 extends over 17 amino acids. The trim removed 3 bases at V and 6 bases at J, leaving 8 bases unmatched.

This clonotype was recorded a few times. The chain uses TRBV10-3 and TRBJ2-5, with 7 bases matching TRBD1. J lost 4 bases, V lost 3 bases, and 11 bases had no gene match. Germline V gives CDR1 ENHRY, CDR2 SYGVKD. The CDR3 loop spans 16 amino acids. The CDR3 loop reads CAISERDREEVETQYF. The CDR3 bases are TGTGCCATCAGTGAAAGAGACAGGGAAGAGGTAGAGACCCAGTACTTC.

This clonotype was seen once. This chain links TRBV20-1 with TRBJ2-1, with D hard to call. Germline CDR1 DFQATT, CDR2 SNEGSKA (reference sequence). The CDR3 totals 12 residues. The V end was cut by 2 bases, the J end by 8 bases, with 10 bases between. The DNA of the CDR3 is TGCAGTGCTAGATCGTCTAGAGATGAGCAGTTCTTC. Its translation: CSARSSRDEQFF.

The chain recombines TRBV5-1 with TRBJ2-7; possible D gene TRBD1, 5 bases. Trimming removed 2 bases from V and 5 bases from J, with 17 bases in between. Germline V gene data show CDR1 as SGHRS and CDR2 as YFSETQ. The CDR3 sequence is 15 residues long. The CDR3 sequence is CASSFIGHLRNEQYF. Here the CDR3 DNA reads TGCGCCAGCAGCTTTATAGGACACCTTCGGAACGAGCAGTACTTC.

The V gene is TRBV19, the J gene TRBJ1-1, with TRBD1 identical over 9 bases. V dropped 4 bases and J dropped 5; count of bases not matched to a gene: 8. Germline values: CDR1 LNHDA, CDR2 SQIVND (reference sequence). The CDR3 sequence is 15 residues long. CDR3 nucleotide sequence: TGTGCCAGTAGTAAAGGACAGGGGTGGGATACTGAAGCTTTCTTT. Amino acids: CASSKGQGWDTEAFF.

The V call is TRBV10-3, the J call TRBJ1-2; 9 nucleotides align to TRBD1. The germline gives CDR1 ENHRY, CDR2 SYGVKD. The CDR3 has 17 amino acids. V trimming: 6 bases; J trimming: 8 bases; junction bases outside the gene matches: 19. In DNA form, the CDR3 reads TGTGCCATCAGGGTAGGGGGACAGGGCGTTCTATTCGGCGGCTACACCTTC. It codes for CAIRVGGQGVLFGGYTF.

This clonotype was seen repeatedly, ten times or more. This chain uses TRBV12-5 with TRBJ2-3; D possibly corresponds to TRBD2 (6 bases). Trimming left V 3 bases short and J 7 bases short, with 23 bases between. This CDR3 comprises 17 residues. The germline V gene encodes CDR1 LGHNT and CDR2 FRNRAP. Here the CDR3 DNA reads TGTGCTAGTGGTTTTTCCCCGGGACTCGTCGACCCTAATACGCAGTATTTT. Translated: CASGFSPGLVDPNTQYF.

The chain joins TRBV9 to TRBJ2-1; TRBD2 aligns across 8 bases. J gave up 2 bases and V 0 bases, and 4 bases lay outside the gene matches. The CDR3 is 16 residues long. The V gene's germline CDR1 is SGDLS and CDR2 YYNGEE. The CDR3 is CASSVEERGPYNEQFF. The CDR3 nucleotides are TGTGCCAGCAGCGTAGAGGAGCGGGGGCCCTACAATGAGCAGTTCTTC.

The V call is TRBV7-9, the J call TRBJ2-1, with 8 positions matching TRBD1. The V gene's germline CDR1 is SEHNR and CDR2 FQNEAQ (reference sequence). CDR3 size: 16 residues. The V segment lost 11 bases and the J segment 9 bases; nucleotides outside the gene matches: 21. DNA for the CDR3: TGTGCCTGCCTTCCGACGCCGGGACAGGTGCCGATTGAGCAGTTCTTC. Its translation: CACLPTPGQVPIEQFF.

This clonotype appeared many times. The CDR3 loop is CASSYSGGFTDTQYF. The CDR3 nucleotides read TGTGCCAGCAGCTACTCGGGGGGTTTCACAGATACGCAGTATTTT. The gene calls are TRBV7-3 and TRBJ2-3, with 7 bases that match TRBD2. The CDR3 spans 15 residues. From germline, CDR1 is SGHTA and CDR2 FQGTGA. V dropped 4 bases and J dropped 2; count of bases not matched to a gene: 6.

This clonotype was seen a handful of times. The J gene is TRBJ1-2, the V gene TRBV20-1; D remains ambiguous. V was trimmed by 8 bases and J by 0 bases, leaving 19 bases between them. Germline CDR1 and CDR2: DFQATT and SNEGSKA (reference sequence). This CDR3 region has 15 residues. Here the CDR3 DNA reads TGCAGTACCCCGGGCAGCCCATTCACTAACTATGGCTACACCTTC. This codes for CSTPGSPFTNYGYTF.

This clonotype was observed at least ten times. The CDR3 DNA reads TGTGCCAGCAGCTTAGGCCGGGTAGCCGAGGATCAGCCCCAGCATTTT. It is translated as CASSLGRVAEDQPQHF. The chain uses TRBV7-6 and TRBJ1-5; D uncertain. This CDR3 is 16 amino acids long. CDR1 and CDR2 from the germline V gene are SGHVS and FNYEAQ. The V gene lost 1 base and the J gene lost 5 bases, with 15 bases spanning the gap.

V is TRBV11-2 and J is TRBJ2-1; no clear D. CDR1 SGHAT and CDR2 FQNNGV come from the germline V gene. The CDR3 totals 13 residues. The V end was cut by 0 bases, the J end by 16 bases, with 16 bases between. CDR3 region: CASSLDPEPPNFF. The DNA of the CDR3 is TGTGCCAGCAGCTTAGATCCGGAGCCCCCTAATTTCTTC.

The gene calls are TRBV23-1 and TRBJ1-5; 10 bases agree with TRBD1. TRBV23-1 is classed as an ORF, of uncertain function. With 9 bases clipped from V and 6 bases from J, the junction kept 8 bases outside the gene matches. The CDR3 runs to 14 residues. The chain's CDR3 is CARLPDRGVQPQHF. The CDR3 nucleotides read TGCGCCAGGCTACCGGACAGGGGGGTTCAGCCCCAGCATTTT.

J is TRBJ2-1 and V is TRBV6-5; 12 nucleotides line up with TRBD2. Losses at the gene ends were 0 bases for V and 9 bases for J; bases not matched to a gene: 9. Germline CDR1 is MNHEY and CDR2 is SVGAGI. The CDR3 totals 17 residues. CDR3 nucleotides: TGTGCCAGCAGTTACTCCGGACTAGCGGGGAAATTTAGTGAGCAGTTCTTC. Its translation: CASSYSGLAGKFSEQFF.

In its sample, this clonotype was seen a few times. V usage is TRBV27 and J usage is TRBJ1-6; 7 bases are shared with TRBD1. The CDR3 is 14 residues long. Trimming took 3 bases from V and 9 from J; bases not matched to a gene: 5. CDR1 and CDR2 from the germline V gene are MNHEY and SMNVEV (reference sequence). DNA of the CDR3: TGTGCCAGCAGTTTTGGGAACAGGGGTTCACCCCTCCACTTT. Translation: CASSFGNRGSPLHF.

This clonotype appeared a few times. The gene calls are TRBV11-1 and TRBJ1-1; D is possibly TRBD1 (6 bases). V lost 5 bases and J lost 0, with 13 bases in between. The CDR3 loop spans 15 amino acids. In germline, CDR1 is SGHAT, CDR2 FQDESV (reference sequence). CDR3 nucleotides: TGTGCCAGCAGCATGGATGAGGGGGTGAACACTGAAGCTTTCTTT. Residues: CASSMDEGVNTEAFF.

CDR3 sequence reads: CASSLGTGRSGETQYF. The CDR3 DNA follows: TGTGCCAGCAGCTTAGGGACAGGGAGGTCGGGAGAGACCCAGTACTTC. The genes are TRBV7-9 and TRBJ2-5, with 8 bases that match TRBD1. Germline CDR1 SEHNR, CDR2 FQNEAQ (reference sequence). CDR3 length equals 16 residues. Germline trimming cut 1 base from V and 4 bases from J; bases unmatched to any gene: 8.

This clonotype appeared a few times. The chain combines TRBV7-9 with TRBJ2-1; D tentatively reads TRBD1 or TRBD2 (5 bases each). The CDR3 runs 13 residues. From germline, CDR1 is SEHNR and CDR2 FQNEAQ (reference sequence). The V end was cut by 5 bases, the J end by 8 bases, with 13 bases between. CDR3 amino acids: CASSGTREDEQFF. In DNA form, the CDR3 reads TGTGCCAGCAGCGGGACGAGGGAAGATGAGCAGTTCTTC.

The chain couples TRBV6-2 or TRBV6-3 to TRBJ1-2; maybe TRBD1 (6 bases). Trimming took 2 bases from V and 3 from J, leaving 19 bases between them. This CDR3 spans 17 amino acids. Germline CDR1 is MNHEY and CDR2 is SVGEGT. DNA for the CDR3: TGTGCCAGCAGTTACACCTCCTTGACAGGCGGTGACTATGGCTACACCTTC. This gives the protein CASSYTSLTGGDYGYTF.

This clonotype was recorded a few times. This rearrangement joins TRBV2 to TRBJ1-1, with D hard to call. The germline V gene encodes CDR1 SNHLY and CDR2 FYNNEI. V was shortened by 3 bases and J by 7 bases, with 9 bases between the two germline ends. The CDR3 covers 12 residues. CDR3 DNA sequence: TGTGCCAGCAGTGATTTCCAGGATGAAGCTTTCTTT. It translates to CASSDFQDEAFF.

The chain employs TRBV24-1 and TRBJ2-1, with TRBD2 identical over 9 bases. The V segment lost 5 bases and the J segment 4 bases; nucleotides outside the gene matches: 8. The CDR3 is 16 residues long. Germline lookup yields CDR1 KGHDR and CDR2 SFDVKD. The CDR3 DNA reads TGTGCCACCAGTGGCCTGGATAGCGGGGGTTACAATGAGCAGTTCTTC. Translation gives CATSGLDSGGYNEQFF.

This clonotype appeared a few times. This sequence joins TRBV7-6 and TRBJ1-4, with D unclear. Per germline, CDR1 SGHVS and CDR2 FNYEAQ. V lost 5 bases, J lost 11 bases, and 15 bases lay in between. CDR3 length: 13 amino acids. CDR3: CASSPPGTGKLFF. The DNA for the CDR3 is TGTGCCAGCAGCCCCCCAGGTACTGGGAAACTGTTTTTT. The variable domain in full, with the rest retrieved from reference TRBV7-6 and TRBJ1-4, is GAGVSQSPRYKVTKRGQDVALRCDPISGHVSLYWYRQALGQGPEFLTYFNYEAQQDKSGLPNDRFSAERPEGSISTLTIQRTEQRDSAMYRCASSPPGTGKLFFGSGTQLSVL.

The J gene is TRBJ2-7, the V gene TRBV6-1; 9 bases fit TRBD1. With 6 bases clipped from V and 6 bases from J, the junction kept 6 bases outside the gene matches. The CDR3 runs to 13 residues. Germline loops: CDR1 MNHNS, CDR2 SASEGT. CDR3 nucleotide sequence: TGTGCCAGCAGAGCCACAGGGGGCGCCGAGCAGTACTTC. The encoded protein is CASRATGGAEQYF.

V and J are TRBV25-1 and TRBJ2-1; TRBD2 aligns across 13 bases. J was trimmed by 0 bases and V by 4 bases; bases with no gene match: 3. This CDR3 is 17 amino acids long. Germline CDR1 and CDR2: MGHDK and SYGVNS. CDR3 nucleotide sequence: TGTGCCAGCAGTGGACTAGCGGGGGGCTTCTCCTACAATGAGCAGTTCTTC. This gives the protein CASSGLAGGFSYNEQFF.

This clonotype was seen a few times. This chain connects TRBV7-9 to TRBJ1-1; no reliable D call. This CDR3 has 15 amino acids. V was cut by 6 bases and J by 0 bases, with 14 bases left in between. CDR1 is SEHNR and CDR2 is FQNEAQ in the germline V gene (reference sequence). CDR3 amino acids: CASSQSDRLNTEAFF. CDR3 sequence (DNA): TGTGCCAGCAGTCAGAGCGACCGTTTGAACACTGAAGCTTTCTTT.